Listed here are 6 T cell receptor beta chains from one sample, sequenced in a study of T cell responses to AZD1222 COVID-19 vaccine. Data came from immunoSEQ multiplex PCR; TCRdb stores just in-frame clones and leaves some out. The table shows 140,000 to 150,000 clones, with over 85% occurring only once. This sample comprised peripheral blood, obtained 28 days after the second AZD1222 dose. The receptors originated from an adult who received the AZD1222 COVID-19 vaccine.

DNA of the CDR3: TGTGCCAGCAGTTCCCCCTGGCCGAACAATGAGCAGTTCTTC. It encodes CASSSPWPNNEQFF. The chain employs TRBV6-6 and TRBJ2-1; D not resolved. CDR1 and CDR2 (germline): MNHNY, SVGAGI (reference sequence). The CDR3 contains 14 residues. Trimming left V 4 bases short and J 5 bases short, with 12 bases between.

V gene TRBV2 combines with J gene TRBJ1-4; 7 bases line up with TRBD1. Trimming took 10 bases from V and 5 from J; bases not matched to a gene: 7. Germline V CDR1 and CDR2: SNHLY, FYNNEI. There are 13 residues in the CDR3. CDR3 sequence reads: CATTGTANEKLFF. The CDR3 DNA follows: TGTGCCACCACCGGGACAGCAAATGAAAAACTGTTTTTT.

This clone has a single count. The V call is TRBV5-1, the J call TRBJ2-3; perhaps TRBD1 as D (6 bases). CDR3 length: 14 amino acids. Trimming removed 4 bases at V and 3 bases at J, with 12 bases between. Germline V gene data show CDR1 as SGHRS and CDR2 as YFSETQ. Written as DNA, the CDR3 is TGCGCCAGCAGCCGATGGACAGTGACAGATACGCAGTATTTT. Amino acid sequence: CASSRWTVTDTQYF.

This clone was seen a single time. The J gene is TRBJ2-3, the V gene TRBV7-2; D gene ambiguous. V shed 0 bases and J shed 1 base, with 23 bases lying between them. The CDR3 is 20 amino acids. CDR1 and CDR2 (germline): SGHTA, FQGNSA. CDR3 bases: TGTGCCAGCAGCTTAGCGCTCAGTCCACTTATTCCTCCTGGCACAGATACGCAGTATTTT. Its protein is CASSLALSPLIPPGTDTQYF.

The chain couples TRBV25-1 to TRBJ1-2, with 8 bases lining up with TRBD1. This CDR3 has 16 amino acids. The V segment lost 4 bases and the J segment 0 bases; nucleotides outside the gene matches: 7. Germline V gene sequence: CDR1 MGHDK, CDR2 SYGVNS. The CDR3 reads CASSAPTGAANYGYTF. The CDR3 DNA reads as TGTGCCAGCAGTGCGCCGACAGGGGCAGCTAACTATGGCTACACCTTC.

The J gene is TRBJ1-2, the V gene TRBV9, with 7 bases aligning to TRBD1. Germline V gene data show CDR1 as SGDLS and CDR2 as YYNGEE. Losses at the gene ends were 4 bases for V and 4 bases for J; bases not matched to a gene: 13. The CDR3 is made up of 16 amino acids. The CDR3 is CASSLPRGDRPYGYTF. CDR3 sequence (DNA): TGTGCCAGCAGCCTCCCGCGGGGGGACAGACCCTATGGCTACACCTTC.